The 27 T cell receptor beta chains presented below share a single source sample, sequenced in a study of T cell changes during pregnancy in multiple sclerosis. Using immunoSEQ multiplex PCR, the repertoire was profiled, and TCRdb retains in-frame clones only, with some absent. The data hold 43,000 or so clones, with over 85% observed a single time. This sample comprised peripheral blood, obtained in the first trimester of pregnancy. Receptor source: a female donor with multiple sclerosis, enrolled in a pregnancy study.

V is TRBV6-5 and J is TRBJ2-2; the D gene is possibly TRBD2 (6 bases). Per the germline V gene, CDR1 is MNHEY and CDR2 is SVGAGI. This CDR3 region has 15 residues. V lost 2 bases and J lost 8, with 15 bases in between. The CDR3 reads CASSYGLGGSGELFF. The CDR3 nucleotides are TGTGCCAGCAGTTACGGGCTGGGGGGTTCAGGGGAGCTGTTTTTT.

J is TRBJ1-6 and V is TRBV19; D is uncertain. Germline values: CDR1 LNHDA, CDR2 SQIVND (reference sequence). The V end was cut by 9 bases, the J end by 0 bases, with 21 bases between. The CDR3 extends over 18 amino acids. The CDR3 here is CASSPARLKSSYNSPLHF. In nucleotides, the CDR3 is TGTGCCAGCTCTCCCGCCCGACTGAAGAGCTCCTATAATTCACCCCTCCACTTT.

The genes are TRBV27 and TRBJ2-2; no clear D. The CDR3 extends over 15 amino acids. V was trimmed by 6 bases and J by 6 bases, leaving 17 bases between them. Germline V gene sequence: CDR1 MNHEY, CDR2 SMNVEV (reference sequence). The CDR3 is CASSSTTDRAGELFF. CDR3 nucleotides: TGTGCCAGCAGCTCGACGACCGATCGGGCCGGGGAGCTGTTTTTT.

This chain joins TRBV30 and TRBJ2-7; 13 positions agree with TRBD2. Germline V gives CDR1 GTSNPN, CDR2 SVGIG (reference sequence). With V trimmed by 0 bases and J by 4 bases, 6 bases remained unmatched. This CDR3 spans 16 amino acids. CDR3 sequence: CAWSVRGLAGLYEQYF. The CDR3 coding sequence is TGTGCCTGGAGTGTACGGGGACTAGCGGGGTTGTACGAGCAGTACTTC. The full variable domain, with the rest looked up from reference TRBV30 and TRBJ2-7, is SQTIHQWPATLVQPVGSPLSLECTVEGTSNPNLYWYRQAAGRGLQLLFYSVGIGQISSEVPQNLSASRPQDRQFILSSKKLLLSDSGFYLCAWSVRGLAGLYEQYFGPGTRLTVT.

The chain links TRBV7-9 to TRBJ1-1, with D uncertain. Germline V gene sequence: CDR1 SEHNR, CDR2 FQNEAQ (reference sequence). Trimming pared 3 bases from V and 1 base from J, leaving 6 bases between. The CDR3 has 13 residues. The CDR3 nucleotides are TGTGCCAGCAGCTTTTCCGGGAACACTGAAGCTTTCTTT. Translating gives CASSFSGNTEAFF.

This clone appeared a single time. The chain links TRBV7-9 to TRBJ2-1; 11 bases match TRBD2. Germline loops: CDR1 SEHNR, CDR2 FQNEAQ (reference sequence). This CDR3 spans 14 amino acids. Trimming took 5 bases from V and 5 from J; bases not matched to a gene: 2. The CDR3 nucleotides are TGTGCCAGCAGCGTGGGACTAGCGGACAATGAGCAGTTCTTC. Protein: CASSVGLADNEQFF. Looking up the rest from reference TRBV7-9 and TRBJ2-1 gives the full variable domain: DTGVSQNPRHKITKRGQNVTFRCDPISEHNRLYWYRQTLGQGPEFLTYFQNEAQLEKSRLLSDRFSAERPKGSFSTLEIQRTEQGDSAMYLCASSVGLADNEQFFGPGTRLTVL.

V is TRBV7-2 and J is TRBJ1-1; D not resolved. The CDR3 contains 12 residues. V was pared by 6 bases and J by 1 base, with 6 bases between. Per germline, CDR1 SGHTA and CDR2 FQGNSA. CDR3 loop: CASSPWNTEAFF. The CDR3 DNA sequence: TGTGCCAGCAGTCCTTGGAACACTGAAGCTTTCTTT.

The chain carries TRBV10-3 and TRBJ2-1; 7 bases align to TRBD2. The CDR3 runs 17 residues. Trimming cost V 0 bases and J 5 bases; bases outside gene matches: 10. Germline-derived CDR1 and CDR2 are ENHRY and SYGVKD. The DNA of the CDR3 is TGTGCCATCAGTGAGTCGCGGGCTAGCGGAGACCACAATGAGCAGTTCTTC. Encoded protein: CAISESRASGDHNEQFF.

CDR3 amino acids: CASSFGALRGTGELFF. In nucleotides, the CDR3 is TGTGCCAGCAGCTTCGGGGCCCTGCGGGGGACCGGGGAGCTGTTTTTT. The chain is built from TRBV7-8 and TRBJ2-2; 7 positions match TRBD2. This CDR3 has 16 residues. Per germline, CDR1 SGHVS and CDR2 FQNEAQ. Trimming removed 3 bases from V and 5 bases from J; junction bases left unmatched: 9.

This clone was recorded only once. This chain links TRBV14 with TRBJ2-1; unclear D gene. With 0 bases removed from V and 0 bases from J, the gap between germline ends came to 9 bases. The CDR3 contains 16 residues. Germline CDR1 is SGHDN and CDR2 is FVKESK. The DNA of the CDR3 is TGTGCCAGCAGCCAAGATCTTTTGAGCTCCTACAATGAGCAGTTCTTC. It encodes CASSQDLLSSYNEQFF.

The chain employs TRBV2 and TRBJ1-1; the D is unclear. Per the germline V gene, CDR1 is SNHLY and CDR2 is FYNNEI. V was clipped by 6 bases and J by 5 bases, with 16 bases between them. The CDR3 extends over 14 amino acids. The CDR3 is CASSPGWAGTEAFF. The CDR3 DNA is TGTGCCAGCAGCCCCGGTTGGGCGGGGACTGAAGCTTTCTTT.

The chain employs TRBV7-8 and TRBJ2-2, with D possibly being TRBD1 (6 bases). Trimming stripped 3 bases from V and 1 base from J, with 12 bases between. The V gene's germline CDR1 is SGHVS and CDR2 FQNEAQ. This CDR3 is 16 amino acids long. The CDR3 bases are TGTGCCAGCAGCTTCCCGGACAGCTGGAACACCGGGGAGCTGTTTTTT. Its protein is CASSFPDSWNTGELFF.

The chain is built from TRBV18 and TRBJ2-7; TRBD1 is a possible D gene (6 bases). CDR1 and CDR2 (germline): KGHSH, LQKENI. The CDR3 totals 14 residues. Between the trimmed V and J ends, which lost 3 bases and 2 bases, there was a span of 11 bases. The CDR3 sequence is CASSPSRDTYEQYF. Here the CDR3 DNA reads TGTGCCAGCTCACCTAGCCGGGACACCTACGAGCAGTACTTC.

V is TRBV6-1 and J is TRBJ1-1; the D gene is possibly TRBD1 (5 bases). CDR1 MNHNS and CDR2 SASEGT come from the germline V gene. With 5 bases removed from V and 1 base from J, the gap between germline ends came to 11 bases. This CDR3 spans 14 amino acids. In DNA, the CDR3 is TGTGCCAGCAGTCCCAGGGATTCGAACACTGAAGCTTTCTTT. This translates into CASSPRDSNTEAFF.

The genes are TRBV4-3 and TRBJ1-1; possibly TRBD1 for D (5 bases). The CDR3 is made up of 16 amino acids. Germline V gene sequence: CDR1 LGHNA, CDR2 YSLEER. With 0 bases removed from V and 4 bases from J, the gap between germline ends came to 15 bases. CDR3 DNA sequence: TGCGCCAGCAGCCAAGATCTCGCCAGGGAAGGCACTGAAGCTTTCTTT. This translates into CASSQDLAREGTEAFF.

V usage is TRBV7-3 and J usage is TRBJ1-1; a weak D match, TRBD1 (6 bases). Per the germline V gene, CDR1 is SGHTA and CDR2 is FQGTGA. The CDR3 length is 15 residues. The germline V and J ends were trimmed by 4 bases and 0 bases, with 12 bases remaining between them. CDR3 amino acids: CASSYLGGLNTEAFF. The CDR3, as DNA: TGTGCCAGCAGCTACCTAGGGGGATTGAACACTGAAGCTTTCTTT.

This clone was found once. V gene TRBV5-1 combines with J gene TRBJ1-1; D is unclear. CDR3 length: 14 amino acids. CDR1 and CDR2 from the germline V gene are SGHRS and YFSETQ. The V and J ends lost 0 bases and 1 base respectively, with 7 bases between them. CDR3 nucleotides: TGCGCCAGCAGCTTGGAGGCGGGGAACACTGAAGCTTTCTTT. This codes for CASSLEAGNTEAFF.

The rearrangement links TRBV18 to TRBJ2-1; 14 positions agree with TRBD2. The CDR3 is 15 amino acids. Per the germline V gene, CDR1 is KGHSH and CDR2 is LQKENI. V was pared by 3 bases and J by 5 bases, with 0 bases of the junction left unmatched. The chain's CDR3 is CASSPGLAGDNEQFF. The CDR3, as DNA: TGTGCCAGCTCACCGGGACTAGCGGGGGACAATGAGCAGTTCTTC.

The chain links TRBV19 to TRBJ2-5, with 8 bases lining up with TRBD2. The length of the CDR3 is 17 residues. After removal of 4 bases from V and 2 bases from J, the junction contained 12 bases not matched to a gene. Germline V gene lookup returns CDR1 LNHDA and CDR2 SQIVND (reference sequence). Here the CDR3 reads CASSTLGAGGLQETQYF. CDR3 nucleotides: TGTGCCAGTAGTACCCTGGGGGCGGGGGGACTACAAGAGACCCAGTACTTC.

The count of this clone is one. The chain has TRBV4-1 and TRBJ1-6; 12 bases line up with TRBD1. The V and J ends lost 4 bases and 11 bases, in that order; junction bases with no gene match: 6. This CDR3 comprises 15 residues. Looked up from germline, CDR1 is MGHRA and CDR2 is YSYEKL. CDR3 coding DNA: TGCGCCAGCAGCCCGGGACAGGGGGCGGTAACACCCCTCCACTTT. Translated: CASSPGQGAVTPLHF.

This clone was counted once. This chain uses TRBV5-1 with TRBJ2-2; TRBD1 matches at 10 bases. J gave up 4 bases and V 4 bases, and 10 bases lay outside the gene matches. The CDR3 has 17 residues. CDR1 and CDR2 from the germline V gene are SGHRS and YFSETQ. The CDR3 DNA follows: TGCGCCAGCAGCCCCGGGACAGGGGCGGACGGCACCGGGGAGCTGTTTTTT. Its translation: CASSPGTGADGTGELFF.

The V gene is TRBV6-5, the J gene TRBJ2-2; 9 bases fit TRBD1. The CDR3 length is 15 residues. J was trimmed by 4 bases and V by 6 bases; bases with no gene match: 6. Germline V lookup: CDR1 MNHEY, CDR2 SVGAGI. The CDR3 nucleotides are TGTGCCAGCAGCCGACAGGGGGGCATCACCGGGGAGCTGTTTTTT. Its protein product is CASSRQGGITGELFF.

This chain uses TRBV6-1 with TRBJ1-3; weak D call: TRBD1 (6 bases). V shed 4 bases and J shed 0 bases, with 7 bases lying between them. The CDR3 is 14 residues long. Germline V gene data show CDR1 as MNHNS and CDR2 as SASEGT. CDR3: CASSGTVSGNTIYF. The CDR3 bases are TGTGCCAGCAGTGGGACAGTCTCTGGAAACACCATATATTTT.

J is TRBJ1-1 and V is TRBV12-5; perhaps TRBD1 as D (5 bases). V was cut by 2 bases and J by 8 bases, with 12 bases left in between. Per the germline V gene, CDR1 is LGHNT and CDR2 is FRNRAP. This CDR3 spans 13 amino acids. The CDR3 DNA is TGTGCTAGTGGTTTGTCCCCGGGGGGAGAAGCTTTCTTT. Protein sequence: CASGLSPGGEAFF. Drawing the rest from reference TRBV12-5 and TRBJ1-1, the complete variable domain is DARVTQTPRHKVTEMGQEVTMRCQPILGHNTVFWYRQTMMQGLELLAYFRNRAPLDDSGMPKDRFSAEMPDATLATLKIQPSEPRDSAVYFCASGLSPGGEAFFGQGTRLTVV.

The rearrangement joins TRBV18 to TRBJ1-2, with TRBD1 matching over 12 bases. Trimming cost V 3 bases and J 8 bases; bases outside gene matches: 4. The V gene's germline CDR1 is KGHSH and CDR2 LQKENI. This CDR3 is 14 amino acids long. CDR3 loop: CASSPGQGAFGYTF. CDR3 coding DNA: TGTGCCAGCTCACCGGGACAGGGGGCTTTCGGCTACACCTTC.

This clone was seen once. The chain employs TRBV15 and TRBJ1-5; the match to TRBD1 covers 7 bases. This CDR3 is 16 amino acids long. V was pared by 1 base and J by 0 bases, with 3 bases of the junction left unmatched. CDR1 and CDR2 (germline): LNHNV, YYDKDF (reference sequence). The CDR3 nucleotides are TGTGCCACCAGCAGAGCCAGGGGGAATAGCAATCAGCCCCAGCATTTT. It translates to CATSRARGNSNQPQHF.

V gene TRBV15 combines with J gene TRBJ1-1; TRBD1 might be the D (5 bases). Germline loops: CDR1 LNHNV, CDR2 YYDKDF (reference sequence). CDR3 size: 16 residues. V was clipped by 5 bases and J by 0 bases, with 16 bases between them. The CDR3 reads CATSAGREGMNTEAFF. The CDR3 coding sequence is TGTGCCACCAGCGCAGGCAGGGAGGGGATGAACACTGAAGCTTTCTTT.